This T cell receptor beta chain was sequenced for a study of T-cell reconstitution after alpha-beta-depleted transplantation in children. Points from the study as a whole: Expanded graft clones numbering several hundred reportedly gave rise to alpha-beta T cells about two months after transplant. Diversity of TCRbeta at day 60 was high in some patients, arising from surviving recipient T cells and thymic progenitors. Fresh T-cell production supplied most of the T-cell counts and diversity seen one year after transplant.

V lost 7 bases to trimming and J lost 2 bases, with 8 bases between them. This CDR3 has 12 residues. Germline V gives CDR1 SEHNR, CDR2 FQNEAQ (reference sequence). Preparing the TCRbeta library involved the use of unique molecular identifiers. In TCRdb, the PCR reads were re-called with MiXCR into one record per CDR3 protein. The data contain about 3,100 distinct CDR3 sequences, roughly 23% of them singletons. This clonotype showed up many times. Its target is not known. Sequenced here: PBMCs, mostly from graft donor cells, sampled 60 days after TCRalphabeta/CD19-depleted stem cell transplant. The source is a male patient aged 2 to 9 who had a stem cell transplant for acute lymphoblastic leukemia, so the T cells may come from the graft donor. The gene calls are TRBV7-9 and TRBJ1-2, with D hard to call. CDR3 sequence (DNA): TGTGCCAGCACCCCACGGAACTATGGCTACACCTTC. Its translation: CASTPRNYGYTF.